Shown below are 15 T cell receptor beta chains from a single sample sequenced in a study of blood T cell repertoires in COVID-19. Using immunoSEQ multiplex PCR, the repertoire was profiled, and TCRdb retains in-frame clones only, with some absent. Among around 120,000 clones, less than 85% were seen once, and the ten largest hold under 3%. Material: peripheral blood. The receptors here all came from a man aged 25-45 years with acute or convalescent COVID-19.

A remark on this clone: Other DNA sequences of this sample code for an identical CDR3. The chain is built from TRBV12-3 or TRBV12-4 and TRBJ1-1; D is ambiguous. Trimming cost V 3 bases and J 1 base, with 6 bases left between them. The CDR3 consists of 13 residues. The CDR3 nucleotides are TGTGCCAGCAGTTTGGGAGGGAACACTGAAGCTTTCTTT. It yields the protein CASSLGGNTEAFF.

For the CDR3, the DNA is TGTGCCAGCATGGGACTAGCGGGAGCCTATTTTAGCTACAATGAGCAGTTCTTC. Its protein product is CASMGLAGAYFSYNEQFF. The genes are TRBV2 and TRBJ2-1, with TRBD2 matching over 14 bases. The CDR3 runs 18 residues. CDR1 SNHLY and CDR2 FYNNEI come from the germline V gene. With V trimmed by 7 bases and J by 3 bases, 11 bases remained unmatched. The full variable domain, in which reference TRBV2 and TRBJ2-1 provide the parts outside the CDR3, is EPEVTQTPSHQVTQMGQEVILRCVPISNHLYFYWYRQILGQKVEFLVSFYNNEISEKSEIFDDQFSVERPDGSNFTLKIRSTKLEDSAMYFCASMGLAGAYFSYNEQFFGPGTRLTVL.

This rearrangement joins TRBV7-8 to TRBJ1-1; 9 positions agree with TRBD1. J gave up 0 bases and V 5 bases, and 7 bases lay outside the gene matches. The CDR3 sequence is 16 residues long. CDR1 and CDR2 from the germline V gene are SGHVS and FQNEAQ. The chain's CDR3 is CASSLLTGGMNTEAFF. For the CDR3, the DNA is TGTGCCAGCAGCCTGCTGACAGGGGGGATGAACACTGAAGCTTTCTTT.

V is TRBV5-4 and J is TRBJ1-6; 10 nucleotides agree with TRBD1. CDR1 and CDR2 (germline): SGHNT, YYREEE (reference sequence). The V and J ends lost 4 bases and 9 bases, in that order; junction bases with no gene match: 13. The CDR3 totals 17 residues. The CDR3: CASSLEPTGGGGSPLHF. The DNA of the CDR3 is TGTGCCAGCAGCCTTGAGCCGACAGGGGGCGGGGGTTCACCCCTCCACTTT. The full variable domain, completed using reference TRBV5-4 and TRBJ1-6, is ETGVTQSPTHLIKTRGQQVTLRCSSQSGHNTVSWYQQALGQGPQFIFQYYREEENGRGNFPPRFSGLQFPNYSSELNVNALELDDSALYLCASSLEPTGGGGSPLHFGNGTRLTVT.

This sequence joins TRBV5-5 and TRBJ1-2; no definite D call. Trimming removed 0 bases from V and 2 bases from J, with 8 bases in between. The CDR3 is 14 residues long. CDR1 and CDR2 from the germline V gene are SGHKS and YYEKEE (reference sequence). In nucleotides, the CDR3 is TGTGCCAGCAGCTTGGGGGCCCCAAACTATGGCTACACCTTC. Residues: CASSLGAPNYGYTF.

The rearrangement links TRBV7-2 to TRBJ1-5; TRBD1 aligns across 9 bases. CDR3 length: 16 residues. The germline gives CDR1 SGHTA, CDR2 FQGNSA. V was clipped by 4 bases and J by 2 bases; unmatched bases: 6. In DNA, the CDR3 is TGTGCCAGCAGCTCCCCGACAGGGGGAGGCAATCAGCCCCAGCATTTT. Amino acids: CASSSPTGGGNQPQHF.

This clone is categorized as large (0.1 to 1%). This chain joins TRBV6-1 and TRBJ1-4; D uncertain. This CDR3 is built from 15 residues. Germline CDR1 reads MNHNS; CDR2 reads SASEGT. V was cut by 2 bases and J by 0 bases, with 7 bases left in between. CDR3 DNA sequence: TGTGCCAGCAGTGAAACGGTTGCAACTAATGAAAAACTGTTTTTT. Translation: CASSETVATNEKLFF.

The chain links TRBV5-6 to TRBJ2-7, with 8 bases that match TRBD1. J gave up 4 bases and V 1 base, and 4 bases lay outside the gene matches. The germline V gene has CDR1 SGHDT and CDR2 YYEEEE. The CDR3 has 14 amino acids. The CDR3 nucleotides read TGTGCCAGCAGCTTGACAGGGGGTGGGTACGAGCAGTACGTC. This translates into CASSLTGGGYEQYV.

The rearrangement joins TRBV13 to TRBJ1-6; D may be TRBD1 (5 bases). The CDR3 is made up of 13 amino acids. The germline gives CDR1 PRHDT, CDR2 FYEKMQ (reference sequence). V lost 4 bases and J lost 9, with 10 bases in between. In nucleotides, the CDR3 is TGTGCCAGCAGCTCACAGGACCCTTCACCCCTCCACTTT. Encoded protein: CASSSQDPSPLHF.

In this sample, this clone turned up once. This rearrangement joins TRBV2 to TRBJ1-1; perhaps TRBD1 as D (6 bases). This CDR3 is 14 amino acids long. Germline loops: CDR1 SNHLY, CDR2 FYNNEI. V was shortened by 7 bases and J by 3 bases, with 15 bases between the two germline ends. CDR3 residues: CASTTSRGYTEAFF. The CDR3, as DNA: TGTGCCAGCACTACTTCGAGGGGGTACACTGAAGCTTTCTTT. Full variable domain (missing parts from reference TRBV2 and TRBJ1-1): EPEVTQTPSHQVTQMGQEVILRCVPISNHLYFYWYRQILGQKVEFLVSFYNNEISEKSEIFDDQFSVERPDGSNFTLKIRSTKLEDSAMYFCASTTSRGYTEAFFGQGTRLTVV.

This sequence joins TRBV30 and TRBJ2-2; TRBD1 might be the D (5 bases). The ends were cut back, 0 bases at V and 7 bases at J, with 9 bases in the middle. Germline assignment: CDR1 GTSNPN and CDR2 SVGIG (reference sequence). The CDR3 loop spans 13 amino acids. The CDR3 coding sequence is TGTGCCTGGAGTGTACCAGGGATCGGGGAGCTGTTTTTT. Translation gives CAWSVPGIGELFF.

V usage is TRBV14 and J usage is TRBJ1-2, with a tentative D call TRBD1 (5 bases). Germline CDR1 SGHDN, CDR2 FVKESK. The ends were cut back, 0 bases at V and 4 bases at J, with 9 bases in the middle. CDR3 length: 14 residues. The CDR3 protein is CASSQDPTGYGYTF. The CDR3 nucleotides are TGTGCCAGCAGCCAAGATCCTACAGGCTATGGCTACACCTTC.

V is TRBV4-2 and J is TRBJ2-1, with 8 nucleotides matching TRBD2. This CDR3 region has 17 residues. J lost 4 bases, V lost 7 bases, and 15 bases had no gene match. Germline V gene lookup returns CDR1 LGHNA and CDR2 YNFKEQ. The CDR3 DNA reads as TGTGCCAGCAACCGACCCCCTGAGCGGGGGATTTACAATGAGCAGTTCTTC. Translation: CASNRPPERGIYNEQFF.

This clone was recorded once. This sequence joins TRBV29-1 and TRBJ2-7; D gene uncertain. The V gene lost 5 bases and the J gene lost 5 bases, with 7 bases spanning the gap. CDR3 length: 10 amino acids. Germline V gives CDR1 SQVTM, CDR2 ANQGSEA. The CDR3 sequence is CSVLSDEQYF. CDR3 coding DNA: TGCAGCGTTCTTTCGGACGAGCAGTACTTC.

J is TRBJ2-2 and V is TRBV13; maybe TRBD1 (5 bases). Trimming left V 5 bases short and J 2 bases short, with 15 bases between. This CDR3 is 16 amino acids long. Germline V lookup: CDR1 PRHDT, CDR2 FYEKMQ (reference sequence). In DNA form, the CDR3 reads TGTGCCAGCAGCCCCCAGGGTTGGTTAAACACCGGGGAGCTGTTTTTT. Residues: CASSPQGWLNTGELFF.